A selection of T cell receptor beta chains follows, all from one sample in a study of cytomegalovirus exposure and HLA in healthy donors. Repertoires were generated with immunoSEQ multiplex PCR, while TCRdb's copy carries only in-frame clones and drops some. The repertoire holds around 69,000 clones, with approximately 70% as singletons. Sequencing was performed on PBMCs. The receptors come from a woman in her fifties or sixties in good health and CMV-seropositive. Each CDR3 is given without its conserved first and last residue. D genes are given only for firm matches.

>TRBV7-6|TRBD2
ASSLGSGKGAYEQY
>TRBV28|.
ASNLQDRNYGYT
>TRBV7-9|.
ASSPKLPGLYGYT
>TRBV19|.
ASRNRGGEQF
>TRBV9|.
ASSVASGTSTEAF
>TRBV28|.
ASRPGGGDSPLH
>TRBV7-9|.
ASSLALSADTQY
>TRBV5-6|.
ASSPPGVYNSPLH
>TRBV7-2|TRBD1
ASSLGQGSYNEQF
>TRBV6-6|.
ASSPTLNTEAF
>TRBV5-1|TRBD2
ASSLGTSGSSYNEQF
>TRBV11-2|TRBD1
ASSLSNIRGGQGTYEQY
>TRBV6-5|TRBD2
ASSSQAGGPYNEQF
>TRBV4-1|.
ASSPRQASSYEQY
>TRBV7-2|TRBD2
ASSLVTGGGPYNEQF
>TRBV7-9|.
ASSLEGARYEQY
>TRBV29-1|.
SVESGRGDTQY
>TRBV29-1|.
SVESYSEQY
>TRBV2|TRBD1
ASSRQGEGYGYT
>TRBV29-1|TRBD1
SVAGTGGNTIY
>TRBV7-9|.
ASAYYEKLF
>TRBV5-4|TRBD1
ASSDRQGSGETQY
>TRBV5-1|TRBD1
ASSIQGAYEQY
>TRBV2|TRBD2
ASAGSSGRALDDEQY
>TRBV7-2|.
ASSRSGTDNSPLH
>TRBV7-2|.
ASTPAGVTDTQY
>TRBV4-1|.
ASSQLPGVQPQH
>TRBV27|TRBD1
ASSSPGQANEQF
>TRBV5-1|TRBD2
ASSFSGGAADTQY
>TRBV7-8|TRBD1
ASSASTGESYEQY
>TRBV10-3|TRBD2
AISYREGLAHEQY
>TRBV4-3|TRBD1
ASSHGTGGSYEQY
>TRBV4-1|TRBD1
ASSHFRDRGWYEQF
>TRBV7-2|TRBD2
ASSLYPSGSSYEQY
>TRBV27|TRBD1
ASGEGGTEAF